This TCR beta chain comes out of a study of siplizumab effects on memory and regulatory T cells. Assay used: immunoSEQ multiplex PCR; TCRdb lists only in-frame clones, some missing. The profile shows 100,000 or so clones, about 90% of them singletons. The TCR originated in a human donor in good health. Specimen: CD4+ T cells sorted from blood.

CDR3 nucleotide sequence: TGTGCCAGCAGTAGCGGAGGGTATTCACCCCTCCACTTT. Encoded protein: CASSSGGYSPLHF. This rearrangement joins TRBV6-5 to TRBJ1-6; D is uncertain. In germline, CDR1 is MNHEY, CDR2 SVGAGI. This CDR3 region has 13 residues. V lost 5 bases, J lost 8 bases, and 10 bases lay in between.